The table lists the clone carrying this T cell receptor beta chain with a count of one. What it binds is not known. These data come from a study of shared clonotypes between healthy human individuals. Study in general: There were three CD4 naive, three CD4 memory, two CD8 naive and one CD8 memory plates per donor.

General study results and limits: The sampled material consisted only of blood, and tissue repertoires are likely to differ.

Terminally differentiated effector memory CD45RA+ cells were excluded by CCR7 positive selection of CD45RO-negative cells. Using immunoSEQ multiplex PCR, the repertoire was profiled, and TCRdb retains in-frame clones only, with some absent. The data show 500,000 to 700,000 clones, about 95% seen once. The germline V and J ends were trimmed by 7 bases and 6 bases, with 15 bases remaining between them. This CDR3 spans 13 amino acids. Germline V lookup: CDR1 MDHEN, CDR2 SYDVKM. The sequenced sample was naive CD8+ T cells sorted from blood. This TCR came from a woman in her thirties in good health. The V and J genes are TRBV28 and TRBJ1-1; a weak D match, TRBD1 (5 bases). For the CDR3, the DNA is TGTGCCAGCACCCTAGATTGGGGCTCTGAAGCTTTCTTT. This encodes CASTLDWGSEAFF.